The rows below give T cell receptor beta chains drawn from one sample of a study of T cell responses to AZD1222 COVID-19 vaccine. Sequencing used immunoSEQ multiplex PCR; TCRdb keeps in-frame clones, though not all of them. The sample shows approximately 120,000 clones, 90% to 95% of them seen only once. The sequences come from peripheral blood, collected on day 0 of AZD1222 vaccination. Receptor source: an adult in good health. CDR3s include the opening cysteine and the closing phenylalanine or tryptophan. A D gene is named only where the DNA matches it firmly. Clone size appears in some rows only: once, few, many, or a class for an expanded clone.

.	TRBD1	TRBV7-2	TRBJ1-5	TGTGCCAGCAGCTTGGACAGGTCGTTCAATCAGCCCCAGCATTTT	CASSLDRSFNQPQHF
.	.	TRBV6-5	TRBJ1-1	TGTGCCAGCACCCTAGACCGGGCCTCGCGGGGAGAAGCTTTCTTT	CASTLDRASRGEAFF
.	.	TRBV7-3	TRBJ1-2	TGTGCCAGCAGCTCCACACAGGGCGGCTATGGCTACACCTTC	CASSSTQGGYGYTF
once	.	TRBV9	TRBJ1-3	TGTGCCAGCAGCGCCTCTTCTGGAAACACCATATATTTT	CASSASSGNTIYF
.	.	TRBV27	TRBJ2-1	TGTGCCAGCGCCAAGAAGGGGTTAGACTCCTACAATGAGCAGTTCTTC	CASAKKGLDSYNEQFF
.	TRBD1	TRBV19	TRBJ2-7	TGTGCCAGTAGTACCACCTTTACAGGGGACGAGCAGTACTTC	CASSTTFTGDEQYF
.	TRBD1	TRBV7-9	TRBJ1-5	TGTGCCAGCAGCAAACAGGACAGGGGCGGCAGTCAGCCCCAGCATTTT	CASSKQDRGGSQPQHF
.	TRBD1	TRBV4-3	TRBJ1-3	TGCGCCAGCAGCCAAGTCGGACAGGGGGCAATAGGAAACACCATATATTTT	CASSQVGQGAIGNTIYF
.	.	TRBV4-2	TRBJ1-6	TGTGCCAGCAGCCAAGAACCGACAGGCTATAATTCACCCCTCCACTTT	CASSQEPTGYNSPLHF
.	TRBD2	TRBV5-1	TRBJ2-3	TGCGCCAGCAGCTTGGCTATTCTAGCGGTCACAGATACGCAGTATTTT	CASSLAILAVTDTQYF
.	.	TRBV6-2/TRBV6-3	TRBJ1-5	TGTGCCAGCAGTTTTGGACAGTTTAGCAATCAGCCCCAGCATTTT	CASSFGQFSNQPQHF
.	.	TRBV24-1	TRBJ2-5	TGTGCCACCAGTGAGAACAGGGTGTTAGAGACCCAGTACTTC	CATSENRVLETQYF
few	.	TRBV28	TRBJ1-5	TGTGCCAGCACCCGGTATAGCGGGATTAGCAATCAGCCCCAGCATTTT	CASTRYSGISNQPQHF
.	.	TRBV29-1	TRBJ2-3	TGCAGCGTTGACGGAGGCACAGATACGCAGTATTTT	CSVDGGTDTQYF
.	.	TRBV2	TRBJ1-3	TGTGCCAGCAGTGAACAGACGGCTTTGGGATATTTT	CASSEQTALGYF
few	.	TRBV2	TRBJ1-5	TGTGCCAGCAGCCGGAGAAATAGCAATCAGCCCCAGCATTTT	CASSRRNSNQPQHF
.	.	TRBV6-1	TRBJ1-1	TGTGCCAGCAGTGAATTGACCTTTGAAGCTTTCTTT	CASSELTFEAFF
once	.	TRBV7-2	TRBJ1-1	TGTGCCAGCAGCTTATTGGCCCGGGGCACTGAAGCTTTCTTT	CASSLLARGTEAFF
.	.	TRBV19	TRBJ2-5	TGTGCCAGTAGTATCACAGGGTTAGCGGAGACCCAGTACTTC	CASSITGLAETQYF
.	.	TRBV9	TRBJ1-2	TGTGCCAGCAGCGTAGCTGACAGATATGGCTACACCTTC	CASSVADRYGYTF
.	.	TRBV27	TRBJ1-1	TGTGCCAGCAGTCTAGCCGCGAACACTGAAGCTTTCTTT	CASSLAANTEAFF
.	.	TRBV30	TRBJ1-6	TGTGCCTGTCAGGGGTCCTATAATTCACCCCTCCACTTT	CACQGSYNSPLHF
.	TRBD1	TRBV27	TRBJ1-1	TGTGCCAGCAACGCGGACAGGGGAGGCACTGAAGCTTTCTTT	CASNADRGGTEAFF
.	TRBD1	TRBV9	TRBJ1-5	TGTGCCAGCGGCGGGGACAGGGGAAGCAATCAGCCCCAGCATTTT	CASGGDRGSNQPQHF
.	.	TRBV6-5	TRBJ2-7	TGTGCCAGCCGGGACAAGAGCTACGAGCAGTACTTC	CASRDKSYEQYF
.	.	TRBV12-1	TRBJ2-1	TGTGCCAGCAGCCCGCCCCAGGGGCCACCCATCCAGTTCTTC	CASSPPQGPPIQFF
.	.	TRBV28	TRBJ1-4	TGTGCCAGCACCAGGTCCCAGGGAGGAGGCGAAAAACTGTTTTTT	CASTRSQGGGEKLFF
.	TRBD1	TRBV14	TRBJ2-7	TGTGCCAGCAGACCGACAGGGGTACGCGAGCAGTACTTC	CASRPTGVREQYF
.	.	TRBV11-2	TRBJ2-7	TGTGCCAGCAGCTTAGGGTCTGGCTACCTCTACGAGCAGTACTTC	CASSLGSGYLYEQYF
.	.	TRBV28	TRBJ1-3	TGTGCCAGCGGGGCGCCAAACTCTGGAAACACCATATATTTT	CASGAPNSGNTIYF
.	TRBD2	TRBV27	TRBJ2-1	TGTGCCAGCAGTCCTTCTGCGGGAGCGACCTACAATGAGCAGTTCTTC	CASSPSAGATYNEQFF
.	.	TRBV18	TRBJ2-6	TGTGCCAGCTCACCACAGGGGACGGCTGGGGCCAACGTCCTGACTTTC	CASSPQGTAGANVLTF
once	TRBD1	TRBV19	TRBJ1-6	TGTGCCAGTACCAAAGGGACAGACCGTCTATATAATTCACCCCTCCACTTT	CASTKGTDRLYNSPLHF
.	.	TRBV5-8	TRBJ1-5	TGTGCCAGCAGCTTGGGCTTTTCAAGCAATCAGCCCCAGCATTTT	CASSLGFSSNQPQHF
.	.	TRBV7-9	TRBJ1-2	TGTGCCAGCAGACCGCTTGGGGGGGCCGAAGGCTACACCTTC	CASRPLGGAEGYTF
.	.	TRBV20-1	TRBJ1-2	TGCAGTGTTACGACGGCGTATGGCTACACCTTC	CSVTTAYGYTF
once	.	TRBV6-2/TRBV6-3	TRBJ2-6	TGTGCCAGCAGTTACCCAGGGGTGGCTGGGGCCAACGTCCTGACTTTC	CASSYPGVAGANVLTF
.	.	TRBV28	TRBJ1-1	TGTGCCAGCATCCGGGACGGGAACACTGAAGCTTTCTTT	CASIRDGNTEAFF
.	TRBD1	TRBV27	TRBJ2-7	TGTGCCAGCAGTCGTACAGGGGTAACAGCCTACGAGCAGTACTTC	CASSRTGVTAYEQYF
.	.	TRBV7-2	TRBJ1-4	TGTGCCAGCAGCTTAGCTGTGGGCCCCCATGAAAAACTGTTTTTT	CASSLAVGPHEKLFF
.	TRBD1	TRBV19	TRBJ2-2	TGTGCCAGTAGTAGGGACAGGGTGGGAACCGGGGAGCTGTTTTTT	CASSRDRVGTGELFF
.	.	TRBV7-9	TRBJ1-1	TGTGCCAGCAGCTCTTGGGACACTGAAGCTTTCTTT	CASSSWDTEAFF
.	TRBD1	TRBV27	TRBJ1-5	TGTGCCAGCAGTAGGGACAGGGTATATCAGCCCCAGCATTTT	CASSRDRVYQPQHF
.	.	TRBV5-6	TRBJ1-1	TGTGCCAGCAGCTTGGCTCGGTTTAACACTGAAGCTTTCTTT	CASSLARFNTEAFF
few	TRBD1	TRBV9	TRBJ1-6	TGTGCCAGCAGCGTAGAAGGCAGGGGGAGTTCACCCCTCCACTTT	CASSVEGRGSSPLHF
.	TRBD2	TRBV5-1	TRBJ2-3	TGCGCCAGCAGCTTGGAGGGGGGACTAGCCACAGATACGCAGTATTTT	CASSLEGGLATDTQYF